This T cell receptor beta chain was captured by sequencing in a study of blood T cell repertoires in COVID-19. Study information: Sources were T cells, B-cell-depleted T cells, or PBMCs; the material itself was cDNA or gDNA.

The protocol was immunoSEQ multiplex PCR, while the TCRdb copy is restricted to in-frame clones and leaves out a portion. The table has 100,000 or so clones, about 87% seen once. This clonotype was obtained from a woman in her 30s with acute or convalescent COVID-19. Specimen: peripheral blood.

The CDR3 nucleotides read TGTGCCAGTAGTAAGGGAGGTTTTGAAGCTTTCTTT. Its protein product is CASSKGGFEAFF. V is TRBV19 and J is TRBJ1-1; D unresolved. The CDR3 length is 12 residues. The V end was cut by 4 bases, the J end by 7 bases, with 10 bases between. In germline, CDR1 is LNHDA, CDR2 SQIVND (reference sequence). The full variable domain, in which reference TRBV19 and TRBJ1-1 provide the parts outside the CDR3, is DGGITQSPKYLFRKEGQNVTLSCEQNLNHDAMYWYRQDPGQGLRLIYYSQIVNDFQKGDIAEGYSVSREKKESFPLTVTSAQKNPTAFYLCASSKGGFEAFFGQGTRLTVV.